What follows is one T cell receptor (beta chain) and its context. What it recognizes is unknown. These data come from a study of T cell responses to AZD1222 COVID-19 vaccine. Study results and caveats: Sampling that yielded the repertoires occurred only after the peak T cell response. Among spike-specific TCRs, nearly half reportedly target unmutated variant regions. Donors in the cohort were predominantly white British and more often female, and clonal diversity was possibly underestimated.

TCRdb's copy holds only in-frame clones and misses some; the assay was immunoSEQ multiplex PCR. Here the sample spans roughly 110,000 clones, 75% to 95% being singletons. This CDR3 is 13 amino acids long. The germline V gene has CDR1 SGHNT and CDR2 YYREEE (reference sequence). The ends lost 4 bases at V and 5 bases at J; junction bases unmatched: 4. Sequenced here: peripheral blood, sampled 28 days after the second AZD1222 dose. The chain has TRBV5-4 and TRBJ2-5; the match to TRBD2 covers 8 bases. The sequence was collected from an adult who received the AZD1222 COVID-19 vaccine. The CDR3 reads CASSRGGQETQYF. CDR3 nucleotides: TGTGCCAGCAGCCGGGGGGGCCAGGAGACCCAGTACTTC.